This passage covers 8 T cell receptor beta chains from one sample sequenced in a study of metastatic and nonmetastatic thyroid tumors (TCRdb year 2020). The library came from PCR. Sequencer: Illumina HiSeq 4000. TCRdb handled the public reads itself, with Q25 trimming in fastp and clone calling in MiXCR, and kept productive beta chains. This sample gives some 15,000 clones in total; roughly 22% of them show up just once. Around a fifth of the sample is taken by the ten largest. No treatment had been received by any patient before thyroid surgery. The sequenced sample consisted of adjacent normal tissue. These receptors originate from a female donor with papillary thyroid cancer or a benign thyroid nodule (not recorded which). Some clones in this sample may be carry-over from other donors' samples.

The chain combines TRBV2 with TRBJ1-1, with 7 bases lining up with TRBD1. The CDR3 consists of 14 residues. Germline-derived CDR1 and CDR2 are SNHLY and FYNNEI. Trimming at V came to 7 bases and at J to 8 bases, leaving 13 bases not matched to a gene. CDR3 in DNA: TGTGCCAGCAAACTCGATTACACAGGGGCGGAAGCTTTCTTT. Amino acid sequence: CASKLDYTGAEAFF.

This clone was picked up a small number of times. V usage is TRBV7-2 and J usage is TRBJ2-7; possibly TRBD2 for D (6 bases). This CDR3 is 15 amino acids long. Germline V gives CDR1 SGHTA, CDR2 FQGNSA. Trimming pared 2 bases from V and 3 bases from J, leaving 14 bases between. The CDR3 nucleotides are TGTGCCAGCAGCTTACATGGGGGGATCTTCTACGAGCAGTACTTC. It encodes CASSLHGGIFYEQYF. Full variable domain (outside the CDR3, taken from reference TRBV7-2 and TRBJ2-7): GAGVSQSPSNKVTEKGKDVELRCDPISGHTALYWYRQSLGQGLEFLIYFQGNSAPDKSGLPSDRFSAERTGGSVSTLTIQRTQQEDSAVYLCASSLHGGIFYEQYFGPGTRLTVT.

Remarks on this clone: Since the CDR3 does not end with the conserved phenylalanine or tryptophan, this likely comes from a read error. The genes are TRBV5-1 and TRBJ2-1; 8 nucleotides align to TRBD2. This CDR3 has 15 amino acids. With 1 base clipped from V and 3 bases from J, the junction kept 3 bases outside the gene matches. The germline CDR1 and CDR2 sequences are SGHRS and YFSETQ. CDR3 in amino acids: CASSLIAGFYNEQFL. CDR3 DNA: TGCGCCAGCAGCTTGATAGCGGGATTCTACAATGAGCAGTTCCTC.

This clone has just a few counts. The chain employs TRBV5-1 and TRBJ1-2, with unresolved D. V dropped 3 bases and J dropped 8 bases, with 11 bases sitting between them. The germline V gene has CDR1 SGHRS and CDR2 YFSETQ. The CDR3 contains 12 residues. CDR3 loop: CASSYTEGGYTF. The CDR3 region has the DNA TGCGCCAGCAGCTACACCGAAGGGGGCTACACCTTC.

This clone showed up many times. The CDR3 loop reads CSADQGAPYNEQFF. DNA for the CDR3: TGCAGCGCTGACCAGGGGGCTCCCTACAATGAGCAGTTCTTC. The V call is TRBV29-1, the J call TRBJ2-1, with 8 nucleotides matching TRBD1. The CDR3 is 14 residues long. Germline values: CDR1 SQVTM, CDR2 ANQGSEA. The trim removed 7 bases at V and 2 bases at J, leaving 7 bases unmatched.

The sample holds many counts of this clone. The genes are TRBV24-1 and TRBJ2-2; D perhaps matches TRBD1 (5 bases). The CDR3 contains 14 residues. Per the germline V gene, CDR1 is KGHDR and CDR2 is SFDVKD. V shed 4 bases and J shed 4 bases, with 9 bases lying between them. For the CDR3, the DNA is TGTGCCACCAGTGAAGACAGTCCCACCGGGGAGCTGTTTTTT. This encodes CATSEDSPTGELFF.

The table lists this clone with many counts. V and J are TRBV5-8 and TRBJ2-5; D remains ambiguous. The CDR3 totals 16 residues. Per germline, CDR1 SGHTS and CDR2 YDEGEE. V gave up 4 bases and J gave up 2 bases, with 18 bases separating them. The CDR3 DNA follows: TGTGCCAGCAGCCCTTGGGGTAGCTCGGAGCAAGAGACCCAGTACTTC. Its protein product is CASSPWGSSEQETQYF.

The chain combines TRBV2 with TRBJ1-1; D gene ambiguous. V was shortened by 6 bases and J by 0 bases, with 8 bases between the two germline ends. The CDR3 totals 13 residues. CDR1 and CDR2 from the germline V gene are SNHLY and FYNNEI. The CDR3 loop reads CASRTSLNTEAFF. CDR3 DNA sequence: TGTGCCAGCAGGACCTCACTGAACACTGAAGCTTTCTTT.